These 8 T cell receptor beta chains came from one sample sequenced in a study of control samples from healthy donors and cancer patients. Assay: immunoSEQ multiplex PCR; the TCRdb copy retains only in-frame clones and omits some. The sample lists 150,000 or so clones, 92% occurring once. The source material was blood. The receptor set was obtained from a man aged 18 to 30 in good health.

This chain joins TRBV3-1 (or the pseudogene TRBV3-2) and TRBJ1-2; 12 bases line up with TRBD1. Germline V CDR1 and CDR2: LGHDT, YNNKEL (reference sequence). This CDR3 region has 16 residues. The J segment lost 8 bases and the V segment lost 3 bases, leaving 10 bases of the junction unmatched. CDR3 amino acids: CASSQGQGALVEGYTF. Here the CDR3 DNA reads TGTGCCAGCAGCCAGGGACAGGGGGCGTTGGTTGAGGGCTACACCTTC.

The gene calls are TRBV5-6 and TRBJ2-7; TRBD2 might be the D (5 bases). V lost 4 bases and J 7 bases, leaving 12 bases between the germline ends. There are 12 residues in the CDR3. Germline V gene sequence: CDR1 SGHDT, CDR2 YYEEEE. As DNA, the CDR3 is TGTGCCAGCAGCCTGATGTCGGGAGAGCAGTACTTC. This gives the protein CASSLMSGEQYF.

V gene TRBV9 combines with J gene TRBJ2-1; a possible D gene is TRBD2 (5 bases). Between the trimmed V and J ends, which lost 0 bases and 8 bases, there was a span of 12 bases. The CDR3 consists of 14 residues. CDR1 and CDR2 (germline): SGDLS, YYNGEE. CDR3 amino acids: CASSVDPSSDEQFF. The CDR3 coding sequence is TGTGCCAGCAGCGTAGACCCTAGCTCGGATGAGCAGTTCTTC.

The genes are TRBV2 and TRBJ1-1, with D possibly matching TRBD1 (5 bases). CDR1 is SNHLY and CDR2 is FYNNEI in the germline V gene. There are 13 residues in the CDR3. Trimming shortened V by 7 bases and J by 1 base, and 10 bases separated the two germline ends. The CDR3, as DNA: TGTGCCAGCACCAGGGACGGGAACACTGAAGCTTTCTTT. The encoded protein is CASTRDGNTEAFF.

The chain uses TRBV5-6 and TRBJ2-3; maybe TRBD2 (5 bases). Trimming left V 4 bases short and J 4 bases short, with 10 bases between. The germline V gene encodes CDR1 SGHDT and CDR2 YYEEEE. This CDR3 contains 13 residues. CDR3 bases: TGTGCCAGCAGCCGGGCGGGTCCAGATACGCAGTATTTT. Translation: CASSRAGPDTQYF.

This clone has only a few counts. V usage is TRBV18 and J usage is TRBJ1-4, with D tentatively TRBD1 (6 bases). The CDR3 covers 15 residues. Per the germline V gene, CDR1 is KGHSH and CDR2 is LQKENI. Trimming shortened V by 5 bases and J by 4 bases, and 14 bases separated the two germline ends. Here the CDR3 reads CASSTEQGYNEKLFF. The DNA for the CDR3 is TGTGCCAGCTCAACAGAACAGGGTTATAATGAAAAACTGTTTTTT.

This chain uses TRBV2 with TRBJ1-2; D remains ambiguous. This CDR3 contains 15 residues. Germline loops: CDR1 SNHLY, CDR2 FYNNEI. The V and J ends lost 4 bases and 0 bases respectively, with 12 bases between them. The CDR3 DNA reads TGTGCCAGCAGTGTATCCGTGGGTTCTAACTATGGCTACACCTTC. Protein product: CASSVSVGSNYGYTF.

This clone is classed as large. The same CDR3 arises from other DNA sequences in this sample as well. The chain uses TRBV5-1 and TRBJ1-1; TRBD1 matches at 12 bases. This CDR3 comprises 16 residues. Germline V CDR1 and CDR2: SGHRS, YFSETQ. The J segment lost 3 bases and the V segment lost 4 bases, leaving 7 bases of the junction unmatched. The CDR3 spells CASSLGTGGLYTEAFF. CDR3 nucleotides: TGCGCCAGCAGCCTGGGGACAGGGGGCCTGTACACTGAAGCTTTCTTT.